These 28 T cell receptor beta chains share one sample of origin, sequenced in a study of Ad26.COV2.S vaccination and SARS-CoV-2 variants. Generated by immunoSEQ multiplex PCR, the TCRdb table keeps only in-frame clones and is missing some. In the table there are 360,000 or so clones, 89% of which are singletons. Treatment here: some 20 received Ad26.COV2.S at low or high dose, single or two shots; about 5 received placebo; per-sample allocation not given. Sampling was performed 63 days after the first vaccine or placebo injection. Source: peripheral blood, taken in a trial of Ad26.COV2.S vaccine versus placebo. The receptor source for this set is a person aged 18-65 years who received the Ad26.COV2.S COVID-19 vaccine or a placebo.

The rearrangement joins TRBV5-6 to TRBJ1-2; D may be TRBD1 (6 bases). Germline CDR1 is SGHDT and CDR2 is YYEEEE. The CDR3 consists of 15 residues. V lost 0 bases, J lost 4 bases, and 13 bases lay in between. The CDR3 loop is CASSLGQAEGYGYTF. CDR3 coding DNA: TGTGCCAGCAGCTTGGGACAGGCCGAGGGCTATGGCTACACCTTC.

CDR3 nucleotide sequence: TGTGCCAGCAGCGTAGAGCCGGACAGGGGCTATACCCAGTACTTC. Amino acid sequence: CASSVEPDRGYTQYF. This chain joins TRBV9 and TRBJ2-5; 9 bases are shared with TRBD1. Trimming removed 0 bases from V and 8 bases from J; junction bases left unmatched: 8. The CDR3 is made up of 15 amino acids. Germline V CDR1 and CDR2: SGDLS, YYNGEE.

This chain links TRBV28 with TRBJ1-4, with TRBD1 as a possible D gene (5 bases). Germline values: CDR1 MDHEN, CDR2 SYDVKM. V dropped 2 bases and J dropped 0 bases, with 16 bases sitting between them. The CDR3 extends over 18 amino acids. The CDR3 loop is CASSLGSRGAATNEKLFF. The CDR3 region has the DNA TGTGCCAGCAGTTTAGGGAGTAGAGGGGCCGCAACTAATGAAAAACTGTTTTTT.

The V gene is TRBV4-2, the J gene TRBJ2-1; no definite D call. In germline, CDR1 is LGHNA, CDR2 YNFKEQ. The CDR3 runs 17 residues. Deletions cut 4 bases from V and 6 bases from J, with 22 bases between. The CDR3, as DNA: TGTGCCAGCAGCCCTTCCCCCCCAGCACGTCGTGGCAATGAGCAGTTCTTC. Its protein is CASSPSPPARRGNEQFF.

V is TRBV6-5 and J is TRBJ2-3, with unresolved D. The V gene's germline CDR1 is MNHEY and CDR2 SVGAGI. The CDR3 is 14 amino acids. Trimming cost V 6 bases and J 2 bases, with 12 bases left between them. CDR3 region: CASRSKPHTDTQYF. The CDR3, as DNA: TGTGCCAGCAGAAGTAAGCCACACACAGATACGCAGTATTTT.

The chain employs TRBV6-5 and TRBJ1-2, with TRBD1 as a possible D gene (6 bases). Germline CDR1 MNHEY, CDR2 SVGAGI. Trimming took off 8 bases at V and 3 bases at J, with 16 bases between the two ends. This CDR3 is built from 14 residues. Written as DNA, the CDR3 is TGTGCCAGCTCGGAAGGGGGGCAGGACTATGGCTACACCTTC. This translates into CASSEGGQDYGYTF.

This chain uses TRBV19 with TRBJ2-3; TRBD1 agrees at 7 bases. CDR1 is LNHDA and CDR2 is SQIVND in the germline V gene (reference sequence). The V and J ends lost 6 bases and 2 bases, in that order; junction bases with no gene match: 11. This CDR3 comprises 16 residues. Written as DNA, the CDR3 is TGTGCCAGTAGCCAGAACAGGGGAGCGTTCACAGATACGCAGTATTTT. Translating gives CASSQNRGAFTDTQYF.

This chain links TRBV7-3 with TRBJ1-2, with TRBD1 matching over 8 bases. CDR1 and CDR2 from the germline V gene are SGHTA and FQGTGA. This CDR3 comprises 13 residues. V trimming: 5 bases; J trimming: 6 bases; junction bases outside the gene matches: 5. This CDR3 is CASSPGQGHGYTF. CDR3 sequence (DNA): TGTGCCAGCAGCCCAGGACAGGGACATGGCTACACCTTC.

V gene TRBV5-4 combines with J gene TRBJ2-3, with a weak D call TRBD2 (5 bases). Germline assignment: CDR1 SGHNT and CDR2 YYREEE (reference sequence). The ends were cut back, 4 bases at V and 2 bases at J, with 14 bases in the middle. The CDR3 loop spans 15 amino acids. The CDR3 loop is CASSTPRATTDTQYF. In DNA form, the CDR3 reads TGTGCCAGCAGCACCCCGCGGGCGACCACAGATACGCAGTATTTT.

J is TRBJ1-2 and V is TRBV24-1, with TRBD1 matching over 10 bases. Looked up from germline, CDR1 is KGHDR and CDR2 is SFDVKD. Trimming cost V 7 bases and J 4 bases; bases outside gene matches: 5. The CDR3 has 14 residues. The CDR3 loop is CATRGTGATYGYTF. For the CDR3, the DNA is TGTGCCACCAGGGGGACAGGGGCTACCTATGGCTACACCTTC.

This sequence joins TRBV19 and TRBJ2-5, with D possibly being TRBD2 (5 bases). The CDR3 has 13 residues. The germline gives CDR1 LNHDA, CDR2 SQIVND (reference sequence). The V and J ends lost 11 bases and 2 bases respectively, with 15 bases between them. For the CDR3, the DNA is TGTGCCGCCATAGTTTCGGGGCAAGAGACCCAGTACTTC. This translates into CAAIVSGQETQYF.

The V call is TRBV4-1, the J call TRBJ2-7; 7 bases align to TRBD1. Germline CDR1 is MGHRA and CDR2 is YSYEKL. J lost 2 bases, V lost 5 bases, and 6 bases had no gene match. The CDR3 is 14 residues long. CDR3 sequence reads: CASSTPGTAYEQYF. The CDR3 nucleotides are TGCGCCAGCAGCACCCCCGGGACAGCCTACGAGCAGTACTTC.

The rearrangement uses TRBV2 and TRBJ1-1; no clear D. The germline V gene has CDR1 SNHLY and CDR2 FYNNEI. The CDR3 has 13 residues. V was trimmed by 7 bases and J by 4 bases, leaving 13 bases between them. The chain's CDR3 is CASTPLGGTEAFF. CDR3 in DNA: TGTGCCAGCACGCCCCTTGGAGGCACTGAAGCTTTCTTT.

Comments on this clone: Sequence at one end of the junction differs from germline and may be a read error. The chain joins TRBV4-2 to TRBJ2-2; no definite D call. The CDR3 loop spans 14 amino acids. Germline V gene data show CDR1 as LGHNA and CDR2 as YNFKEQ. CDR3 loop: CASSHSPNTGELFF. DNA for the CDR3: TGTGCCAGCAGCCACTCCCCGAATACCGGGGAGCTGTTTTTT.

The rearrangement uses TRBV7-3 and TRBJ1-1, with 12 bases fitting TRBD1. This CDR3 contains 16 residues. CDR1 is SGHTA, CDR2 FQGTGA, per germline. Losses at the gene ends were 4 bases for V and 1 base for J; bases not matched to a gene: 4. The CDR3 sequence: CASSWGQGARNTEAFF. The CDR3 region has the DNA TGTGCCAGCAGCTGGGGACAGGGGGCTAGGAACACTGAAGCTTTCTTT.

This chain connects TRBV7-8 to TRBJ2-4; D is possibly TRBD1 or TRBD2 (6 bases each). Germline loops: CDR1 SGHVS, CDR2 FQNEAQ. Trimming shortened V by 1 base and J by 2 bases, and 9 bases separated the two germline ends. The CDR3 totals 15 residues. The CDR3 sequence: CASSLVRGPKNIQYF. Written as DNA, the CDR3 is TGTGCCAGCAGCTTAGTTCGGGGGCCCAAAAACATTCAGTACTTC.

The CDR3 region is CASSRPLAGDHYNEQFF. CDR3 nucleotides: TGTGCCAGCAGTCGACCTCTAGCGGGAGATCACTACAATGAGCAGTTCTTC. J is TRBJ2-1 and V is TRBV6-6; 10 nucleotides align to TRBD2. CDR1 and CDR2 (germline): MNHNY, SVGAGI (reference sequence). The J segment lost 3 bases and the V segment lost 5 bases, leaving 10 bases of the junction unmatched. CDR3 length: 17 amino acids.

The CDR3 region is CASSRSRNTEAFF. The CDR3 DNA follows: TGTGCCAGCAGCCGAAGCAGGAACACTGAAGCTTTCTTT. V and J are TRBV11-2 and TRBJ1-1; unclear D gene. V lost 5 bases to trimming and J lost 1 base, with 8 bases between them. Germline assignment: CDR1 SGHAT and CDR2 FQNNGV. The CDR3 length is 13 residues.

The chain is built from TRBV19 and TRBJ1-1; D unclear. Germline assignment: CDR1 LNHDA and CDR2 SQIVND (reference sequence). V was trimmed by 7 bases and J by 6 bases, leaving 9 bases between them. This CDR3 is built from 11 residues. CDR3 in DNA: TGTGCCAGTACCCTAGGTTCTGAAGCTTTCTTT. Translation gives CASTLGSEAFF.

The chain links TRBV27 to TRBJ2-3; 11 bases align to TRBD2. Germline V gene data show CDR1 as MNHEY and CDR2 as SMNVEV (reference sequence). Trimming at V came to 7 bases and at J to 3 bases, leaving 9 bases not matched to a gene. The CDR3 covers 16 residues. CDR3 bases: TGTGCCAGCACTAAGACTAGCGGGATGGGTACAGATACGCAGTATTTT. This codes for CASTKTSGMGTDTQYF.

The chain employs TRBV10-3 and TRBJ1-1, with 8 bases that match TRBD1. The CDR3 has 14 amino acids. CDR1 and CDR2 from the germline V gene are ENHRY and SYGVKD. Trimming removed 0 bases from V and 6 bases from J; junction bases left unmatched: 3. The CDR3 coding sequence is TGTGCCATCAGTGAGTCACAGACAGGGGCTGAAGCTTTCTTT. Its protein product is CAISESQTGAEAFF.

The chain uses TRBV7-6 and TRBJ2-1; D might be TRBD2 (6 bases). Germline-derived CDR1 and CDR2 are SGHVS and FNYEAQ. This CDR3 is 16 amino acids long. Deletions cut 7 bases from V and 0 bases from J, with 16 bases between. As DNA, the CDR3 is TGTGCCAGCACCGAACTAGCCGCCAGCTCCTACAATGAGCAGTTCTTC. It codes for CASTELAASSYNEQFF.

CDR3 sequence reads: CASSLEGVEGGYTF. The CDR3 nucleotides read TGTGCCAGCAGCTTGGAGGGAGTGGAAGGTGGCTACACCTTC. This rearrangement joins TRBV5-4 to TRBJ1-2; D not certain. The germline V and J ends were trimmed by 0 bases and 7 bases, with 13 bases remaining between them. CDR1 is SGHNT, CDR2 YYREEE, per germline (reference sequence). CDR3 length equals 14 residues. Full variable domain (missing parts from reference TRBV5-4 and TRBJ1-2): ETGVTQSPTHLIKTRGQQVTLRCSSQSGHNTVSWYQQALGQGPQFIFQYYREEENGRGNFPPRFSGLQFPNYSSELNVNALELDDSALYLCASSLEGVEGGYTFGSGTRLTVV.

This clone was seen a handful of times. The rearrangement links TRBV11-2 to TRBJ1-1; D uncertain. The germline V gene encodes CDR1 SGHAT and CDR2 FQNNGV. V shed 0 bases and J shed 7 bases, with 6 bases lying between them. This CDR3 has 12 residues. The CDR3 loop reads CASSLDRNEAFF. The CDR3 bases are TGTGCCAGCAGCTTAGACCGGAATGAAGCTTTCTTT.

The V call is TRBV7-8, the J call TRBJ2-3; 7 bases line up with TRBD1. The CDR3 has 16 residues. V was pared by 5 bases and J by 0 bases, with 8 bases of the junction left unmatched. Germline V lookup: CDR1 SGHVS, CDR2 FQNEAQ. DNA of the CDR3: TGTGCCAGCAGCCCTCTGACAGGGTTTAGCACAGATACGCAGTATTTT. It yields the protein CASSPLTGFSTDTQYF. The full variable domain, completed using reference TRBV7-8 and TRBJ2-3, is GAGVSQSPRYKVAKRGQDVALRCDPISGHVSLFWYQQALGQGPEFLTYFQNEAQLDKSGLPSDRFFAERPEGSVSTLKIQRTQQEDSAVYLCASSPLTGFSTDTQYFGPGTRLTVL.

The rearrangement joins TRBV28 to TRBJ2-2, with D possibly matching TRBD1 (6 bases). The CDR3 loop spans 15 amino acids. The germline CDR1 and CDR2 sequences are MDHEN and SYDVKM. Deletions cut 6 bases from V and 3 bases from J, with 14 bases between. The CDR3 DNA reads TGTGCCAGCAGGCCACAGGGAACGGACACCGGGGAGCTGTTTTTT. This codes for CASRPQGTDTGELFF. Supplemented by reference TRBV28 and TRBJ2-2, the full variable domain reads DVKVTQSSRYLVKRTGEKVFLECVQDMDHENMFWYRQDPGLGLRLIYFSYDVKMKEKGDIPEGYSVSREKKERFSLILESASTNQTSMYLCASRPQGTDTGELFFGEGSRLTVL.

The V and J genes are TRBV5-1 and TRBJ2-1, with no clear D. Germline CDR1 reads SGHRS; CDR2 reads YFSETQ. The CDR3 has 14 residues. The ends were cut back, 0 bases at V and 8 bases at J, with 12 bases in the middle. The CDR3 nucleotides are TGCGCCAGCAGCTTGGCGTCTAGTGTCTATGAGCAGTTCTTC. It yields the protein CASSLASSVYEQFF.

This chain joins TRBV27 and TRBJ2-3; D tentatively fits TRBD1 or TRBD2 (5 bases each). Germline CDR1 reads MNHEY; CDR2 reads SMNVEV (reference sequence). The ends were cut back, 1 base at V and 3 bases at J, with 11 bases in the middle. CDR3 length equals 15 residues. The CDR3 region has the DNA TGTGCCAGCAGTTTATACGGGGCTGGGACAGATACGCAGTATTTT. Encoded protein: CASSLYGAGTDTQYF.